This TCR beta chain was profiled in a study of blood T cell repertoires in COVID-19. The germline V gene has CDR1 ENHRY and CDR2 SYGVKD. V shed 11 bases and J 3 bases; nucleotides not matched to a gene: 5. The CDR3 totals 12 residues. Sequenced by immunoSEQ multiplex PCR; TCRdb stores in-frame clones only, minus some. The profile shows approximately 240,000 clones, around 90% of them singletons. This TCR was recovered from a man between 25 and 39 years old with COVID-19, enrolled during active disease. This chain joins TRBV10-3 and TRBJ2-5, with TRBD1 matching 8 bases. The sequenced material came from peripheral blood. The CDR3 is CASGGREETQYF. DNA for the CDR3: TGTGCCTCAGGGGGCAGGGAAGAGACCCAGTACTTC.